This T cell receptor beta chain derives from a study of shared clonotypes between healthy human individuals. Profiled with immunoSEQ multiplex PCR; TCRdb holds only in-frame clones, not every one. The profile shows about 600,000 clones, roughly 98% of them singletons. The naive CD8 fraction comprised CD45RO-negative cells positively selected for CCR7 and excluded terminally differentiated effector memory CD45RA+ cells. The sequence was obtained from a man aged 25-40 years in good health. Sequencing used naive CD8+ T cells sorted from blood.

The CDR3: CASSRRGYQPQHF. In DNA, the CDR3 is TGTGCCAGCAGTAGGAGGGGTTACCAGCCCCAGCATTTT. J is TRBJ1-5 and V is TRBV28; D possibly corresponds to TRBD1 (5 bases). This CDR3 is built from 13 residues. The germline V gene encodes CDR1 MDHEN and CDR2 SYDVKM. Trimming took 5 bases from V and 7 from J, leaving 12 bases between them.